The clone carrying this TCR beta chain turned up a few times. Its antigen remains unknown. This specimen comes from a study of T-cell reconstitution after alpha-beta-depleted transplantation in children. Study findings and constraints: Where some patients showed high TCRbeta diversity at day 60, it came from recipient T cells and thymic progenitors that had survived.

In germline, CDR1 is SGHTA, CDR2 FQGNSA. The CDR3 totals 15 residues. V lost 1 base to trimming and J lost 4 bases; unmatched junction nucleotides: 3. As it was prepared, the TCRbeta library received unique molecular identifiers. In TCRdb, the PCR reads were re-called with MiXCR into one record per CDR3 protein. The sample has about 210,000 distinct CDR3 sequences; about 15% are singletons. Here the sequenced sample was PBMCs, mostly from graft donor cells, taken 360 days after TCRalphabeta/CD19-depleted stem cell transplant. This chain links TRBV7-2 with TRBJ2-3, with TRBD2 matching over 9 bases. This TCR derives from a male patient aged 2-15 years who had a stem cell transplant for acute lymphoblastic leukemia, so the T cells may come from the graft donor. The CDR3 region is CASSLGGGASDTQYF. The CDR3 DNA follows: TGTGCCAGCAGCTTAGGCGGGGGGGCGTCAGATACGCAGTATTTT.